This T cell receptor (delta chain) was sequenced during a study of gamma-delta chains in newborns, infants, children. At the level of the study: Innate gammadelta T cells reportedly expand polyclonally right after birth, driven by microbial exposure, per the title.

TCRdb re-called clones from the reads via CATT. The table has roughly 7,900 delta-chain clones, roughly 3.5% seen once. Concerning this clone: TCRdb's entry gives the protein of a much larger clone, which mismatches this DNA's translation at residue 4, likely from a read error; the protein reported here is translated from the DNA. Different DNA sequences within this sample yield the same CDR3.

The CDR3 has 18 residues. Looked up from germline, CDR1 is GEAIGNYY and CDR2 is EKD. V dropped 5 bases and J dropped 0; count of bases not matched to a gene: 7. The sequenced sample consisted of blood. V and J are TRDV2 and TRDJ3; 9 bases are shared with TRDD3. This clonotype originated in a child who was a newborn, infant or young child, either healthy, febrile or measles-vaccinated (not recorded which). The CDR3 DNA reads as TGTGCCTGTGGCATACTGGGGGAGAGCTCCTGGGACACCCGACAGATGTTTTTC. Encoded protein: CACGILGESSWDTRQMFF.